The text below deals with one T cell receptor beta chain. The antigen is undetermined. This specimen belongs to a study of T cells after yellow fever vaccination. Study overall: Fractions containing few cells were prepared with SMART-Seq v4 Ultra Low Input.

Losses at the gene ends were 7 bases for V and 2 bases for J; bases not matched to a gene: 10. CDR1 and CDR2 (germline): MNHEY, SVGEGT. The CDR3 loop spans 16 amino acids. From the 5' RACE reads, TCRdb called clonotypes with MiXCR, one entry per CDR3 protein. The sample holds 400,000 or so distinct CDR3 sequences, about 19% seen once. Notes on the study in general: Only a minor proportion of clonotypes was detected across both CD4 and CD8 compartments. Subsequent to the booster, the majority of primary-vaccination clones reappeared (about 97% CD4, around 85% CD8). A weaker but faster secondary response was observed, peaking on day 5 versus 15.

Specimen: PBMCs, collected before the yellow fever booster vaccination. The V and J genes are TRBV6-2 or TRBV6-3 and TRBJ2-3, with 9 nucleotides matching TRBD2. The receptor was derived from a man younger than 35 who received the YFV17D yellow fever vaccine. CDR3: CASTSHRLADTDTQYF. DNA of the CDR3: TGTGCCAGCACCTCGCACCGACTAGCGGACACAGATACGCAGTATTTT.